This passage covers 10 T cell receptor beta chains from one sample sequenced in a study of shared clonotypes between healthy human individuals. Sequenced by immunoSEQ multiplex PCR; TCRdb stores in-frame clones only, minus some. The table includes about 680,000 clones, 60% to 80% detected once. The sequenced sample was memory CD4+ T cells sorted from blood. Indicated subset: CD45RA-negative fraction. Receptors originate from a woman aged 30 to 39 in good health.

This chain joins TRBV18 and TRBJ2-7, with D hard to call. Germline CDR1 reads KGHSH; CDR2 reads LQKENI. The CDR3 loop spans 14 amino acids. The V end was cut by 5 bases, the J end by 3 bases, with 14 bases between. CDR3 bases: TGTGCCAGCTCATCACGTGGACCCAGCTACGAGCAGTACTTC. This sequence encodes CASSSRGPSYEQYF.

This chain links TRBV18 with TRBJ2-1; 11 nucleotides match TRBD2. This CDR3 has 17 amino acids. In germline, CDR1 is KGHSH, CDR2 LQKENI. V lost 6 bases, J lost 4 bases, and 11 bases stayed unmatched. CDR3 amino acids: CASSLLAGGLGYNEQFF. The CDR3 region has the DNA TGTGCCAGCTCCCTTTTAGCGGGAGGGCTCGGGTACAATGAGCAGTTCTTC.

The CDR3 DNA is TGTGCCAGTAGTAGAGCCGCCGGGCCAGAAAGTGGCTACACCTTC. Protein: CASSRAAGPESGYTF. The V call is TRBV19, the J call TRBJ1-2; no reliable D call. Germline lookup yields CDR1 LNHDA and CDR2 SQIVND (reference sequence). The V end lost 4 bases, the J end lost 7 bases, and 19 bases lay between the germline ends. This CDR3 comprises 15 residues. Using reference TRBV19 and TRBJ1-2 for the parts outside the CDR3, the full variable domain is DGGITQSPKYLFRKEGQNVTLSCEQNLNHDAMYWYRQDPGQGLRLIYYSQIVNDFQKGDIAEGYSVSREKKESFPLTVTSAQKNPTAFYLCASSRAAGPESGYTFGSGTRLTVV.

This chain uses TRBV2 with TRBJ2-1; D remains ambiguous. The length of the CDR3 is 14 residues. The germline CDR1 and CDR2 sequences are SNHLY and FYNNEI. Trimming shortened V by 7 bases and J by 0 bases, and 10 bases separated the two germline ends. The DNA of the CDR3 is TGTGCCAGCACATGGCAAAGCTCCTACAATGAGCAGTTCTTC. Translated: CASTWQSSYNEQFF.

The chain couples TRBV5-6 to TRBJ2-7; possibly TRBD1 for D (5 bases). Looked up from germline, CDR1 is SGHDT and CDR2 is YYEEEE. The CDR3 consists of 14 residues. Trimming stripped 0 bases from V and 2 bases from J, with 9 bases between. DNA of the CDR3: TGTGCCAGCAGCTTGGACAGGTCCACCTACGAGCAGTACTTC. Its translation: CASSLDRSTYEQYF.

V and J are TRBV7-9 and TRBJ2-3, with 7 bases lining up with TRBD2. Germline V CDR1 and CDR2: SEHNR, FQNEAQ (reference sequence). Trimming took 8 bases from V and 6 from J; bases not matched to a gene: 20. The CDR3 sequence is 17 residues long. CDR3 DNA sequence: TGTGCCAGCGCCATTTTTTGGGAGGGCCGAGGAGTGGATACGCAGTATTTT. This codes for CASAIFWEGRGVDTQYF.

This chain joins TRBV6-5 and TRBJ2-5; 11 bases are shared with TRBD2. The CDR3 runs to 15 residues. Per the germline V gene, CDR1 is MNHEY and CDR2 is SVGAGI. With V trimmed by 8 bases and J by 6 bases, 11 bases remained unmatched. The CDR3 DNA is TGTGCCAGCTGTTTAGCGGGAGGGCCGGCTAAGACCCAGTACTTC. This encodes CASCLAGGPAKTQYF.

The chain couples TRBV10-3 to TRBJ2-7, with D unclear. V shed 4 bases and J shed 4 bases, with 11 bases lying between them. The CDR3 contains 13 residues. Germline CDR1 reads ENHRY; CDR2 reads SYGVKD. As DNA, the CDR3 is TGTGCCATCAGTGGGTCGATAGGTTACGAGCAGTACTTC. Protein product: CAISGSIGYEQYF.

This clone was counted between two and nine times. This CDR3 reads CASQTTGGYYEQYF. CDR3 sequence (DNA): TGTGCCAGCCAAACGACAGGGGGGTACTACGAGCAGTACTTC. The chain uses TRBV28 and TRBJ2-7; 9 bases agree with TRBD1. CDR3 size: 14 residues. Germline CDR1 is MDHEN and CDR2 is SYDVKM. Trimming cost V 8 bases and J 3 bases; bases outside gene matches: 8.

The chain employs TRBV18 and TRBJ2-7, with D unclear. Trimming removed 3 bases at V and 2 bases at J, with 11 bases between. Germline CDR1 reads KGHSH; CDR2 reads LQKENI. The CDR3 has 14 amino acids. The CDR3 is CASSPERVPYEQYF. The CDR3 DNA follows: TGTGCCAGCTCACCCGAAAGGGTCCCCTACGAGCAGTACTTC. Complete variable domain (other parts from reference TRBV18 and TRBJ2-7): NAGVMQNPRHLVRRRGQEARLRCSPMKGHSHVYWYRQLPEEGLKFMVYLQKENIIDESGMPKERFSAEFPKEGPSILRIQQVVRGDSAAYFCASSPERVPYEQYFGPGTRLTVT.